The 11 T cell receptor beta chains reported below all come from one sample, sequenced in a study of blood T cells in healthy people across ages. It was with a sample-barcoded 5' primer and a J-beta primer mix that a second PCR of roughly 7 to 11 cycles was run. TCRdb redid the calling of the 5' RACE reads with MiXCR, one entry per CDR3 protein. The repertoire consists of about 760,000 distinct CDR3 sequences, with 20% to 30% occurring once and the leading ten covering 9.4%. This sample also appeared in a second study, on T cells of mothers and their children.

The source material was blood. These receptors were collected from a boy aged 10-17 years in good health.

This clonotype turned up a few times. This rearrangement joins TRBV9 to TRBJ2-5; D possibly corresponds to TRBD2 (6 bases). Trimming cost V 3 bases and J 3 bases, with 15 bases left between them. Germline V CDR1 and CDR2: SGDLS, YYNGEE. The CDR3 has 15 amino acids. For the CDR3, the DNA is TGTGCCAGCAGCGCGGACTACCTACCTGAAGAGACCCAGTACTTC. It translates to CASSADYLPEETQYF.

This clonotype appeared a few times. The CDR3 sequence is CASSSTTGDPNEKLFF. DNA for the CDR3: TGTGCCAGCAGCTCAACTACAGGGGACCCTAATGAAAAACTGTTTTTT. This chain joins TRBV7-9 and TRBJ1-4, with 7 positions matching TRBD1. The CDR3 extends over 16 amino acids. V lost 4 bases and J lost 3; bases outside the gene matches: 8. From germline, CDR1 is SEHNR and CDR2 FQNEAQ (reference sequence).

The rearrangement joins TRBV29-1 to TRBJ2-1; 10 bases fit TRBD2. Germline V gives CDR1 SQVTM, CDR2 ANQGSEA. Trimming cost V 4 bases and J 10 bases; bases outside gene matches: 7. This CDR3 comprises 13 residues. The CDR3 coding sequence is TGCAGCGTTGTCGCTAGCGGGAGTGGAGAGCAGTTCTTC. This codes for CSVVASGSGEQFF.

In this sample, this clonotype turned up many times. In DNA, the CDR3 is TGCAGCGTTGTATCGTGGGCAGAGACCCAGTACTTC. It specifies CSVVSWAETQYF. The V gene is TRBV29-1, the J gene TRBJ2-5; no firm D call. V was pared by 4 bases and J by 4 bases, with 10 bases between. Germline V gives CDR1 SQVTM, CDR2 ANQGSEA. The CDR3 is made up of 12 amino acids.

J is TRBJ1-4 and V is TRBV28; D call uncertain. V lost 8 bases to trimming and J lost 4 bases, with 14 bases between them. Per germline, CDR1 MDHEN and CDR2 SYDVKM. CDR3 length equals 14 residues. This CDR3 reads CASQTQRNNEKLFF. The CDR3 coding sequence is TGTGCCAGCCAAACCCAGAGAAATAATGAAAAACTGTTTTTT.

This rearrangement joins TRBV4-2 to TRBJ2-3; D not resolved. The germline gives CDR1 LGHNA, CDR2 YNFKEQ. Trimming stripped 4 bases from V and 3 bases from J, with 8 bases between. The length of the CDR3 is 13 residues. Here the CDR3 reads CASSRTRTDTQYF. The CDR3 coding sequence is TGTGCCAGCAGCCGAACCCGGACAGATACGCAGTATTTT.

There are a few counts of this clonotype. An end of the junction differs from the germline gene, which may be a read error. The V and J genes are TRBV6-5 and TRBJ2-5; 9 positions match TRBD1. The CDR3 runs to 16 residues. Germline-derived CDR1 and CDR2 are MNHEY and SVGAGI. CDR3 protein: CASSLVGTGPYETQHF. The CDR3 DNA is TGTGCCAGCAGTTTGGTTGGGACAGGGCCCTATGAGACCCAGCACTTC.

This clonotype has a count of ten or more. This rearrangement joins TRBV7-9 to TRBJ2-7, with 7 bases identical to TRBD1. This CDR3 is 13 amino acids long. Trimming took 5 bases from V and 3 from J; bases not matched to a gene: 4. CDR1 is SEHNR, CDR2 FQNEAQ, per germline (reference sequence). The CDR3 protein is CASSTRDSYEQYF. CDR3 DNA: TGTGCCAGCAGCACCCGGGACAGCTACGAGCAGTACTTC.

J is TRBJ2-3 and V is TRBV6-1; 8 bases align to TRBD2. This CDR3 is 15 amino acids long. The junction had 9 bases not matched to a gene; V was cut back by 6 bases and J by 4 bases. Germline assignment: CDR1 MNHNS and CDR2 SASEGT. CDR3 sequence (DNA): TGTGCCAGCAGACCGGGACTAGTTATTCCAGATACGCAGTATTTT. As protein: CASRPGLVIPDTQYF.

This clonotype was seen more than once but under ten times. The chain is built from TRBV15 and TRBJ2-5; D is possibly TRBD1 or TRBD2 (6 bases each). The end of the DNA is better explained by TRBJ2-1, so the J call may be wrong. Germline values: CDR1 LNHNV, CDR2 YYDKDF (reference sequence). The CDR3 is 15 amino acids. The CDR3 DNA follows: TGTGCCACCAGCAGAGATCGGTCGGGGGCAATTGAGCAGTTCTTC. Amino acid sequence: CATSRDRSGAIEQFF.

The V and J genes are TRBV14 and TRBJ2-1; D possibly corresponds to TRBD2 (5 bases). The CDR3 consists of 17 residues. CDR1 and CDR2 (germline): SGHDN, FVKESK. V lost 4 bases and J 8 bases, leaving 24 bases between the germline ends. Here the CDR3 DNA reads TGTGCCAGCAGCCCCTACCGCGGACTCTTCTCAACCGATGAGCAGTTCTTC. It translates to CASSPYRGLFSTDEQFF.